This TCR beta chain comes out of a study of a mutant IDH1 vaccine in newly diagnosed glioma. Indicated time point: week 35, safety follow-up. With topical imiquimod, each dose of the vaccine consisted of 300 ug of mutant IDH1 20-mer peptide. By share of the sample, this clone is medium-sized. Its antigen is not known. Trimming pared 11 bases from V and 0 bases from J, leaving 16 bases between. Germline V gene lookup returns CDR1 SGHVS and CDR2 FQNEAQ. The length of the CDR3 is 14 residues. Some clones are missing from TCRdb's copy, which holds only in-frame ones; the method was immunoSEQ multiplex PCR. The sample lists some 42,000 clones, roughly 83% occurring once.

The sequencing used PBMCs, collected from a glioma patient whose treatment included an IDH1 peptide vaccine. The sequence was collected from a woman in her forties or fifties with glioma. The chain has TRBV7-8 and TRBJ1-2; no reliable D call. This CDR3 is CAPGALGANYGYTF. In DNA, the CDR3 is TGTGCCCCAGGTGCCCTGGGTGCTAACTATGGCTACACCTTC.